These T cell receptor beta chains were read from a single sample in a study of CD8 T cells in ankylosing spondylitis. TCRdb re-analysed the 5' RACE reads in MiXCR, keeping a single row per CDR3 protein. The repertoire holds 210,000 or so distinct CDR3 sequences, roughly 25% seen once, with less than 8.5% in the top ten. Sequencing used blood, either unsorted or a sorted T cell fraction (not recorded which). The receptors were sampled from a male donor with ankylosing spondylitis or in good health (not recorded which). Both conserved end residues are part of each CDR3. D genes are given only for firm matches. Expanded clones are given a class, and other clones once, few, many or no size at all.

d_gene	abundance	v_gene	j_gene	CDR3aa	CDR3nt
TRBD1	few	TRBV5-1	TRBJ1-3	CASSYSSGTASGNTIYF	TGCGCCAGCAGCTATTCCTCCGGGACAGCCTCTGGAAACACCATATATTTT
TRBD2	many	TRBV3-1	TRBJ2-2	CASSQPGLAGLGELFF	TGTGCCAGCAGCCAACCGGGACTAGCGGGGCTCGGGGAGCTGTTTTTT
TRBD1	.	TRBV25-1	TRBJ1-6	CASGDRGNSPLHF	TGTGCCAGCGGTGACAGGGGTAATTCACCCCTCCACTTT
.	many	TRBV20-1	TRBJ2-3	CSASKLEDTQYF	TGCAGTGCTTCCAAACTAGAGGATACGCAGTATTTT
TRBD2	.	TRBV23-1	TRBJ2-1	CASSQFTSGRAWENEQFF	TGCGCCAGCAGTCAATTTACTAGCGGGAGGGCCTGGGAGAATGAGCAGTTCTTC
.	.	TRBV27	TRBJ2-7	CASSLWGRTSSYEQYF	TGTGCCAGCAGTTTATGGGGGCGGACTAGCTCCTACGAGCAGTACTTC
.	many	TRBV20-1	TRBJ2-1	CRVEGLASSSYNEQFF	TGCAGGGTCGAGGGGCTAGCGTCGAGCTCCTACAATGAGCAGTTCTTC
.	many	TRBV12-3/TRBV12-4	TRBJ2-1	CASSPWSLGDNEQFF	TGTGCCAGCAGTCCCTGGTCCCTGGGGGACAATGAGCAGTTCTTC
.	many	TRBV4-1	TRBJ2-7	CASSQTVGGGYEQYF	TGCGCCAGCAGCCAAACCGTAGGGGGAGGCTACGAGCAGTACTTC
.	many	TRBV6-5	TRBJ1-1	CASSYTGGNTEAFF	TGTGCCAGCAGTTACACGGGGGGGAACACTGAAGCTTTCTTT
.	.	TRBV20-1	TRBJ2-3	CSARDIADGTDTQYF	TGCAGTGCTAGAGATATAGCTGACGGCACAGATACGCAGTATTTT
.	.	TRBV12-3/TRBV12-4	TRBJ2-7	CASSLSHDHEQYF	TGTGCCAGCAGTTTATCCCACGACCACGAGCAGTACTTC
TRBD2	few	TRBV20-1	TRBJ2-1	CSARLAGGPIDNEQFF	TGCAGTGCTCGACTAGCGGGAGGGCCTATCGACAATGAGCAGTTCTTC
TRBD1	few	TRBV6-2/TRBV6-3	TRBJ2-7	CASSSSGTGKDEQYF	TGTGCCAGCAGTTCTTCCGGGACAGGGAAGGACGAGCAGTACTTC
TRBD1	.	TRBV5-6	TRBJ2-6	CAGTGVVSGANVLTF	TGTGCCGGAACAGGGGTGGTCTCTGGGGCCAACGTCCTGACTTTC
.	many	TRBV20-1	TRBJ1-5	CSARDRTYQPQHF	TGCAGTGCTAGAGATCGGACGTATCAGCCCCAGCATTTT
TRBD1	many	TRBV29-1	TRBJ2-5	CSGGQGPETQYF	TGCAGCGGAGGACAGGGTCCAGAGACCCAGTACTTC
.	.	TRBV12-3/TRBV12-4	TRBJ2-2	CASSFVRPVGELFF	TGTGCCAGCAGTTTTGTCCGCCCGGTCGGGGAGCTGTTTTTT
TRBD2	.	TRBV29-1	TRBJ2-3	CSVVGGTGTGTDTQYF	TGCAGCGTTGTGGGGGGGACGGGAACTGGCACAGATACGCAGTATTTT
TRBD1	many	TRBV7-9	TRBJ1-1	CASSHPSGQGGVGRGTEAFF	TGTGCCAGCAGCCATCCGTCGGGACAGGGAGGCGTCGGTCGAGGGACTGAAGCTTTCTTT
.	.	TRBV10-3	TRBJ2-5	CAISVGGTRQETQYF	TGTGCCATCAGTGTAGGAGGGACACGACAAGAGACCCAGTACTTC
.	.	TRBV7-3	TRBJ2-1	CASSSRAGSSYNEQFF	TGTGCCAGCAGCTCCCGGGCAGGGAGCTCCTACAATGAGCAGTTCTTC
.	many	TRBV14	TRBJ1-1	CASSHQVIGRGTEAFF	TGTGCCAGCAGCCACCAAGTGATAGGCCGAGGCACTGAAGCTTTCTTT
TRBD1	many	TRBV5-1	TRBJ1-2	CASSSDRGHGYTF	TGCGCCAGCAGCTCGGACAGGGGTCACGGCTACACCTTC